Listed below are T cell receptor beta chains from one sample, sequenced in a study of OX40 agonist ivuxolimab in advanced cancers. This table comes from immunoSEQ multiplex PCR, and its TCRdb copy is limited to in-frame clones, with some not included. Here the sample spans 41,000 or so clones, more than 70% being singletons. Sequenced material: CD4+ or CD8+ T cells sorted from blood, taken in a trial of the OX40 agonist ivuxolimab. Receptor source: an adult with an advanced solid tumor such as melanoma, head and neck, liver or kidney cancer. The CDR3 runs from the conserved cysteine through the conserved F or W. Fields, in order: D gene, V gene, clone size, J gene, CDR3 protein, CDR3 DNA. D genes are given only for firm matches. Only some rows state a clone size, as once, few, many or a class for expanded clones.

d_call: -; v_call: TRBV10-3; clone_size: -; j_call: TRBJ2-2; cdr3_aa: CALGGEAGGELFF; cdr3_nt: TGTGCTCTCGGCGGAGAGGCAGGCGGGGAGCTGTTTTTT
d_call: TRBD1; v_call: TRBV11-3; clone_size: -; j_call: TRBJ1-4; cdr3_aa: CASSKSTGGEKLFF; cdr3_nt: TGTGCCAGCAGCAAATCGACAGGGGGCGAAAAACTGTTTTTT
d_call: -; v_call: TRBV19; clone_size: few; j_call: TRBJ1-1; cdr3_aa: CASSIGQSYTEAFF; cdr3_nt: TGTGCCAGTAGTATAGGACAGAGCTACACTGAAGCTTTCTTT
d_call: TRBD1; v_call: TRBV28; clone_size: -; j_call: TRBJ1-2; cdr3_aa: CASSPTGVNYGYTF; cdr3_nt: TGTGCCAGCAGTCCTACAGGGGTCAACTATGGCTACACCTTC
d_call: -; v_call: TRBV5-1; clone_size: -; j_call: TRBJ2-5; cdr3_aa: CASSLTSVQETQYF; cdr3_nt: TGCGCCAGCAGCTTGACTTCGGTCCAAGAGACCCAGTACTTC
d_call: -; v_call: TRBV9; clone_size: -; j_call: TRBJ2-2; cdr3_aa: CASRVPGGELFF; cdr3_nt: TGTGCCAGCAGAGTACCGGGCGGGGAGCTGTTTTTT
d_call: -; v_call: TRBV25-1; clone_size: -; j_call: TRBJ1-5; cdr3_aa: CASSGANYSNQPQHF; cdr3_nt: TGTGCCAGCAGTGGCGCCAATTATAGCAATCAGCCCCAGCATTTT
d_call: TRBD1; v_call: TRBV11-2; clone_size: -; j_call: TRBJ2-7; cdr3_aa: CASSSDREAYEQYF; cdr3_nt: TGTGCCAGCAGCTCGGACAGGGAGGCGTACGAGCAGTACTTC
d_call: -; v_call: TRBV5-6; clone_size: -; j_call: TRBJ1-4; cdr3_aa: CASSLGAVAINEKLFF; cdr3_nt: TGTGCCAGCAGCTTAGGCGCCGTCGCCATTAATGAAAAACTGTTTTTT
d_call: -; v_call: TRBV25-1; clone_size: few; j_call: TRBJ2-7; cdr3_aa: CASSASGDEQYF; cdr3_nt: TGTGCCAGCAGCGCCTCCGGGGACGAGCAGTACTTC
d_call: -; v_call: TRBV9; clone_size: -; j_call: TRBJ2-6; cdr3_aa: CASSFLSGANVLTF; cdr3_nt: TGTGCCAGCAGCTTTCTATCTGGGGCCAACGTCCTGACTTTC
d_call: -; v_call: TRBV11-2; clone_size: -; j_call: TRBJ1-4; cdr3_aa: CASSFRDEKLFF; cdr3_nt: TGTGCCAGCAGCTTTCGGGATGAAAAACTGTTTTTT
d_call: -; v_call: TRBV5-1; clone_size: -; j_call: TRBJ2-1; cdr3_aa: CASALGVDEQFF; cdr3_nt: TGCGCCAGCGCGTTAGGAGTTGATGAGCAGTTCTTC
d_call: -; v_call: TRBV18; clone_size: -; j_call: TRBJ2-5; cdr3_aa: CASSPSLIETQYF; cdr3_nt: TGTGCCAGCTCACCGAGTCTCATCGAGACCCAGTACTTC
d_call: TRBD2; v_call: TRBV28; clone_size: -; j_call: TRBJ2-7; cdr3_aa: CASSRSSGLATYEQYF; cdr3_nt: TGTGCCAGCAGTCGATCTTCGGGACTAGCGACGTACGAGCAGTACTTC
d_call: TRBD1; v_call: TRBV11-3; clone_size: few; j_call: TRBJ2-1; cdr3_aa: CASSFSISQGANEQFF; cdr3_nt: TGTGCCAGCAGCTTCAGTATCTCGCAGGGGGCGAATGAGCAGTTCTTC
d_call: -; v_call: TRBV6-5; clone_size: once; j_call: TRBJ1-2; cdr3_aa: CASSSTGTSNYGYTF; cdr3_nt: TGTGCCAGCAGTAGTACAGGGACCTCTAACTATGGCTACACCTTC
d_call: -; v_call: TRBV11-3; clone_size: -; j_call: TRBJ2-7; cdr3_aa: CASGDPAYEQYF; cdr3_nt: TGTGCCAGCGGCGACCCTGCCTACGAGCAGTACTTC
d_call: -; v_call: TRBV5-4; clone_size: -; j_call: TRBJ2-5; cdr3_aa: CASSLDSDQETQYF; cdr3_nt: TGTGCCAGCAGCTTGGATTCAGACCAAGAGACCCAGTACTTC
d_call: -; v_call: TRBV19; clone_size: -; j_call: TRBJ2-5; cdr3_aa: CASSPQGTQYF; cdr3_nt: TGTGCCAGTAGCCCTCAGGGGACCCAGTACTTC
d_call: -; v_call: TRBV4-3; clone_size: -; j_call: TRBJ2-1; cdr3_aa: CASSQVVSGVNEQFF; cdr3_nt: TGCGCCAGCAGCCAAGTAGTCTCCGGAGTCAATGAGCAGTTCTTC
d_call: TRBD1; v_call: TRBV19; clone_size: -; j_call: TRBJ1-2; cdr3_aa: CASRAEQGAGGYTF; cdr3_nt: TGTGCCAGTAGGGCCGAGCAGGGGGCTGGTGGCTACACCTTC
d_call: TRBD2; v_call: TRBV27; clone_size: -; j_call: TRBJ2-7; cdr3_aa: CASSYLGLGHGQYF; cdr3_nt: TGTGCCAGCAGTTACCTAGGACTAGGACACGGGCAGTACTTC
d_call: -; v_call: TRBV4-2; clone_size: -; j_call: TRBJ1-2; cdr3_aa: CASSRPRQGYGYTF; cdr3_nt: TGTGCCAGCAGCCGCCCTCGTCAGGGCTATGGCTACACCTTC
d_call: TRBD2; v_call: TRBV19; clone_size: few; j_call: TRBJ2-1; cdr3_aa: CAILAGGGEQFF; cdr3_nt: TGTGCCATTCTAGCGGGAGGGGGTGAGCAGTTCTTC
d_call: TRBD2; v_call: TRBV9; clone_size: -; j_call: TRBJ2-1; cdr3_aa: CASRPRDSGGEQFF; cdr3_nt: TGTGCCAGCAGACCGCGGGACTCCGGGGGGGAGCAGTTCTTC
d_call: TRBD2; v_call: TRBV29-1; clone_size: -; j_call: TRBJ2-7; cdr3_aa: CSVEAPGLAGGVHEQYF; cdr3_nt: TGCAGCGTTGAAGCCCCGGGACTAGCGGGAGGGGTCCACGAGCAGTACTTC
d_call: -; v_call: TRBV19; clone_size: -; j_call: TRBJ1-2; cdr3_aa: CASSGSGHQNLLNYGYTF; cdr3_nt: TGTGCCAGTAGTGGGTCGGGGCACCAGAACCTCCTTAACTATGGCTACACCTTC
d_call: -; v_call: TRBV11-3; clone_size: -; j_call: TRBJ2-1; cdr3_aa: CASMPWISNEQFF; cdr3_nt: TGTGCCAGCATGCCGTGGATAAGCAATGAGCAGTTCTTC
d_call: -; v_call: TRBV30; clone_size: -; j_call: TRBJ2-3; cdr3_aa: CAWSVRGATDTQYF; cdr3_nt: TGTGCCTGGAGTGTACGGGGGGCCACAGATACGCAGTATTTT
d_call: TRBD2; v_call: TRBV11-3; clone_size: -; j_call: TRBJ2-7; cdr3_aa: CASSLGYLLAEGEQYF; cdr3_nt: TGTGCCAGCAGCTTAGGATATCTGCTAGCGGAGGGAGAGCAGTACTTC
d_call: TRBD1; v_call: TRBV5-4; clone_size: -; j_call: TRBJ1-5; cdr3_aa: CASSLQGANQPQHF; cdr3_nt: TGTGCCAGCAGCTTGCAGGGGGCGAATCAGCCCCAGCATTTT
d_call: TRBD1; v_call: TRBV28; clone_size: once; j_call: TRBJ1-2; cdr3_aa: CASHPGQGPGYTF; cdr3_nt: TGTGCCAGCCATCCTGGACAGGGGCCGGGCTACACCTTC
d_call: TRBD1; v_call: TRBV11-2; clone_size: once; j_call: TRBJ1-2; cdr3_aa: CASSSQRPLTGGYGYTF; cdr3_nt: TGTGCCAGCAGCTCACAAAGACCCCTTACAGGGGGCTATGGCTACACCTTC
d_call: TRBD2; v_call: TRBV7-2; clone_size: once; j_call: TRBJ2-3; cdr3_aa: CASSLLGEGPQYF; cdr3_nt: TGTGCCAGCAGCTTATTGGGGGAGGGCCCGCAGTATTTT
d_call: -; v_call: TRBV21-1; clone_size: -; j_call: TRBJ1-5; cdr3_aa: CASSKVPTESNQPQHF; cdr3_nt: TGTGCCAGCAGCAAAGTGCCGACGGAGAGTAATCAGCCCCAGCATTTT
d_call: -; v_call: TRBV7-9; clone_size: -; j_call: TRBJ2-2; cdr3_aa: CASSLTGQRELFF; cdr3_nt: TGTGCCAGCAGCTTAACAGGGCAGAGGGAGCTGTTTTTT
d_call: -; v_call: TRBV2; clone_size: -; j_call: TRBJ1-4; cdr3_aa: CASSGERAEKLFF; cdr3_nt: TGTGCCAGCAGCGGGGAACGTGCCGAAAAACTGTTTTTT
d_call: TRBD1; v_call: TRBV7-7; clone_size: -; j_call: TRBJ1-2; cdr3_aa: CANHGQGASNYGYTF; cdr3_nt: TGTGCTAATCACGGACAGGGCGCATCGAACTATGGCTACACCTTC
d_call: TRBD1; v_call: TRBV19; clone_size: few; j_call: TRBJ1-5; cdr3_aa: CASSNRGQLSQPQHF; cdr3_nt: TGTGCCAGTAGTAACAGGGGGCAGTTGAGTCAGCCCCAGCATTTT
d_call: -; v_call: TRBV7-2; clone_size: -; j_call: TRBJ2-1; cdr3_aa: CASSLDRDDNEQFF; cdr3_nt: TGTGCCAGCAGCTTAGACAGGGACGACAATGAGCAGTTCTTC
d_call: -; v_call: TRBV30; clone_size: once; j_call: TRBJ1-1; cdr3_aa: CACILRGLNTEAFF; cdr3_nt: TGTGCCTGCATACTCCGGGGTCTGAACACTGAAGCTTTCTTT
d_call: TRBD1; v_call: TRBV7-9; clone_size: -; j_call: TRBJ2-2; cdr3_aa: CASSREGATGELFF; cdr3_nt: TGTGCCAGCAGCCGCGAGGGGGCCACCGGGGAGCTGTTTTTT
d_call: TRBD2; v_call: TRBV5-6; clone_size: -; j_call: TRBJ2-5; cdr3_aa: CASSSTPGLAGEVETQYF; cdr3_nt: TGTGCCAGCAGCTCCACACCGGGACTAGCGGGAGAGGTGGAGACCCAGTACTTC
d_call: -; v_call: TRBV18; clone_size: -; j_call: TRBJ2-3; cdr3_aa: CASSPSRGGTDTQYF; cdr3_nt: TGTGCCAGCTCACCATCTCGTGGTGGCACAGATACGCAGTATTTT
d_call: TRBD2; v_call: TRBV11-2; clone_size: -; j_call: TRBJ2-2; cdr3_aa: CASSLMPGGVTGELFF; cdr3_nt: TGTGCCAGCAGCTTAATGCCGGGAGGGGTCACCGGGGAGCTGTTTTTT
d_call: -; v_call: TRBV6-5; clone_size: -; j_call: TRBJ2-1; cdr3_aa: CASSTYGGLFF; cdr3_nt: TGTGCCAGCAGTACCTACGGGGGTTTGTTCTTC
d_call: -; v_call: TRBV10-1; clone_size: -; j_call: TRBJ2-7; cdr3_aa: CASSEYISYEQYF; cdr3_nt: TGCGCCAGCAGTGAGTACATTTCCTACGAGCAGTACTTC
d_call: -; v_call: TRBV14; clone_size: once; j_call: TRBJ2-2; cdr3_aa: CASTGPPTGELFF; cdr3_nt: TGTGCCAGCACTGGCCCCCCCACCGGGGAGCTGTTTTTT
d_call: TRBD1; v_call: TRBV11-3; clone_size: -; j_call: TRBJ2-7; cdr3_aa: CASSSKGQVGEQYF; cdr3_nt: TGTGCCAGCAGCTCCAAGGGACAGGTTGGCGAGCAGTACTTC
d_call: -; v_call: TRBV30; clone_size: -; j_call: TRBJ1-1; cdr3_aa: CAWSVSSAQEAFF; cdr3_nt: TGTGCCTGGAGTGTCAGCTCCGCACAGGAAGCTTTCTTT